This T cell receptor beta chain was documented in a study of T cells in Graves' hyperthyroidism and ophthalmopathy. TCR beta CDR3 region amplification was performed from RNA transcripts. Initially, a first-round RT-PCR of the TCR CDR3 employed the HTBI primer set. MiXCR was run by TCRdb on the multiplex PCR reads, yielding one entry per CDR3 protein. The sample carries 490,000 or so distinct CDR3 sequences, about 45% recorded once. The count of this clonotype is one. The source of this sequence is an adult woman with Graves' disease, either hyperthyroidism or ophthalmopathy (not recorded which). Input material: peripheral blood or thyroid tissue (not recorded which).

The chain's CDR3 is CASSLTSGSSGQYF. DNA for the CDR3: TGTGCCAGCAGTTTGACTAGCGGGAGCTCAGGGCAGTACTTC. The chain links TRBV28 to TRBJ2-7; 12 bases are shared with TRBD2. The germline gives CDR1 MDHEN, CDR2 SYDVKM. After removal of 3 bases from V and 9 bases from J, the junction contained 6 bases not matched to a gene. This CDR3 has 14 amino acids.